The source of this T cell receptor (beta chain) is a study of cytomegalovirus exposure and HLA in healthy donors. The PCR employed 60 Vbeta primers together with 13 Jbeta primers. Repertoires were generated with immunoSEQ multiplex PCR, while TCRdb's copy carries only in-frame clones and drops some. The sample shows 200,000 to 300,000 clones, 84% of them seen only once. Overall study results and limits: With later analysis, a missense DCLRE1C variant became linked to TCR beta V- and J-gene trimming. What a later analysis reportedly showed was that an Asian-associated ancestry cluster had fewer N-insertions than the roughly 670-donor mean. It was reported that the classifier diagnosed cytomegalovirus status with high specificity and sensitivity in both the original and validation cohorts.

Comment on this clone: Its matching antigen is unknown.

Sample: PBMCs. The source of this sequence is a middle-aged woman in good health and CMV-seropositive.

This CDR3 is CASSLGVGTGGDTQYF. The CDR3 coding sequence is TGTGCCAGCAGCTTAGGAGTGGGTACAGGCGGCGATACGCAGTATTTT. The chain joins TRBV13 to TRBJ2-3, with D perhaps matching TRBD1 (5 bases). The CDR3 is 16 amino acids. The germline gives CDR1 PRHDT, CDR2 FYEKMQ (reference sequence). V shed 0 bases and J shed 6 bases, with 16 bases lying between them.